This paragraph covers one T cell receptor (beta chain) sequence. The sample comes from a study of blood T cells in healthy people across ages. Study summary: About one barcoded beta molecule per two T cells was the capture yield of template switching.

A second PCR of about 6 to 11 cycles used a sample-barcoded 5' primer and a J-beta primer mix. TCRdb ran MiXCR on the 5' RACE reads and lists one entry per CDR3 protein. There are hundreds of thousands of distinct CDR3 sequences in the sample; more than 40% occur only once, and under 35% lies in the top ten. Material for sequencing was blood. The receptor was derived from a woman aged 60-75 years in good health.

CDR3 amino acids: CASSSPDGANVLTF. The CDR3 DNA reads as TGTGCCAGCAGCTCGCCTGACGGGGCCAACGTCCTGACTTTC. The V gene is TRBV14, the J gene TRBJ2-6, with D unclear. CDR1 SGHDN and CDR2 FVKESK come from the germline V gene. This CDR3 comprises 14 residues. V was cut by 5 bases and J by 4 bases, with 9 bases left in between.